This entry concerns a single T cell receptor (beta chain). The table came from immunoSEQ multiplex PCR; TCRdb's copy has only in-frame clones and leaves some out. Of around 150,000 clones in the sample, roughly 90% are singletons; the top ten hold roughly a tenth. Germline V gene lookup returns CDR1 KGHDR and CDR2 SFDVKD. Trimming left V 2 bases short and J 4 bases short, with 11 bases between. The CDR3 sequence is 15 residues long. The data stem from a study of blood T cell repertoires in COVID-19. Study-level background: PBMCs, B-cell-depleted T cells, or T cells were the source of the cDNA or gDNA that made up the material.

The sequence was collected from a man in his forties or fifties with active or convalescent COVID-19. The sequenced material came from peripheral blood. The V gene is TRBV24-1, the J gene TRBJ1-3, with D possibly TRBD1 on 6 matching bases. The CDR3 DNA is TGTGCCACCAGTGATTCAGGGGCTCCCGGAAACACCATATATTTT. Translated, it gives CATSDSGAPGNTIYF.